This T cell receptor delta chain came from a study of human gamma delta and Vdelta1 T cells. Germline V gene sequence: CDR1 TSWWSYY, CDR2 QGS. This CDR3 is 20 amino acids long. V dropped 5 bases and J dropped 0 bases, with 28 bases sitting between them. This clone was picked up a small number of times. As yet, its antigen is unknown. TCRdb re-processed the PCR reads using CATT. The sample yields over 10,000 delta-chain clones, less than 60% seen once. The chain recombines TRDV1 with TRDJ1; D perhaps matches TRDD3 (5 bases). This clonotype originated in a human donor in good health. The sample comprised Vdelta1 gamma-delta T cells from blood grown in culture (DOT cells). This CDR3 is CALGRARLGPTTEYTDKLIF. CDR3 nucleotide sequence: TGTGCTCTTGGGAGGGCTCGGCTGGGCCCCACAACGGAGTACACCGATAAACTCATCTTT.